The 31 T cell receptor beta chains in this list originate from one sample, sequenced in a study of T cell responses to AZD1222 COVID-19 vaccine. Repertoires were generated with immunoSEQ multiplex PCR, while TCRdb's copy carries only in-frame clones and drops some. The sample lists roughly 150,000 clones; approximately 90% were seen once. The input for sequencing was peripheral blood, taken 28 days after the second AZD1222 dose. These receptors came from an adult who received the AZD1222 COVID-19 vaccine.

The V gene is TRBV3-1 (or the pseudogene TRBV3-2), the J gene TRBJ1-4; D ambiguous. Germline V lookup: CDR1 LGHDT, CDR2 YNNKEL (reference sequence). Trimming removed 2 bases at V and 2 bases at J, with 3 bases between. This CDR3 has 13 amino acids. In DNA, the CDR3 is TGTGCCAGCAGCCAAATGACTAATGAAAAACTGTTTTTT. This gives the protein CASSQMTNEKLFF.

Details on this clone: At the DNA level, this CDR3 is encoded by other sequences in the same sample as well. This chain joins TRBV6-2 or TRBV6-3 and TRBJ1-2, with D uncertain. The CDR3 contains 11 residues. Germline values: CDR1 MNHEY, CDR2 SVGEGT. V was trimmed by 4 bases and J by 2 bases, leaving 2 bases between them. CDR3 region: CASSFNYGYTF. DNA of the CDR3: TGTGCCAGCAGTTTCAACTATGGCTACACCTTC.

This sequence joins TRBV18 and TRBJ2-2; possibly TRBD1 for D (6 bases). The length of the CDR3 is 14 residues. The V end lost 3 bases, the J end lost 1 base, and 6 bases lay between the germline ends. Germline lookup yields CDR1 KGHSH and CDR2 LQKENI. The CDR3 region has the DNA TGTGCCAGCTCACCGGACAGGAACACCGGGGAGCTGTTTTTT. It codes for CASSPDRNTGELFF.

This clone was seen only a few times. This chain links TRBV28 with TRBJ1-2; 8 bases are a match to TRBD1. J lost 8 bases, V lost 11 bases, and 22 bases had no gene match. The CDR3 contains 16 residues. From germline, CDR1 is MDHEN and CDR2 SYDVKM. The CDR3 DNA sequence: TGTGCCTGCAAGGCCGGGACAGGCGCCCGGTCGGGGGGCTACACCTTC. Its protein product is CACKAGTGARSGGYTF.

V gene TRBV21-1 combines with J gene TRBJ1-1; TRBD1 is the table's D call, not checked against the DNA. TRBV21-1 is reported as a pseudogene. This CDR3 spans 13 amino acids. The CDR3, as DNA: TGTGCCAGTAACCACGGCAGGGTGACTGAAGCTTTCTTT. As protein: CASNHGRVTEAFF.

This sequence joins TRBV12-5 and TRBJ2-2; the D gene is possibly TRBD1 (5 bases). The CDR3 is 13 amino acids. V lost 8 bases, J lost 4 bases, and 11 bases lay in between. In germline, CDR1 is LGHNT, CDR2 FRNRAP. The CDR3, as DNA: TGTGCTAGTAACAGGAGCCCCACCGGGGAGCTGTTTTTT. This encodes CASNRSPTGELFF.

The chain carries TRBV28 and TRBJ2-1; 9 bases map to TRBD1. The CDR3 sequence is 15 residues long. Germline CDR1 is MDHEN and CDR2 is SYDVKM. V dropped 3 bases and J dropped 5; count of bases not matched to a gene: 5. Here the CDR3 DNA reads TGTGCCAGCAGTTTCGGGGACAGGGTTGACAATGAGCAGTTCTTC. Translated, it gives CASSFGDRVDNEQFF.

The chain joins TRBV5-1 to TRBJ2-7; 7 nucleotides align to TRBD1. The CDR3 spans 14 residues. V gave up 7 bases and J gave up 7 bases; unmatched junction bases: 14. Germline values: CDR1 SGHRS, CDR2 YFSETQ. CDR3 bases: TGCGCCAGCTCTCAAACGACAGGGTCGGGAGAGCAGTACTTC. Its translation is CASSQTTGSGEQYF.

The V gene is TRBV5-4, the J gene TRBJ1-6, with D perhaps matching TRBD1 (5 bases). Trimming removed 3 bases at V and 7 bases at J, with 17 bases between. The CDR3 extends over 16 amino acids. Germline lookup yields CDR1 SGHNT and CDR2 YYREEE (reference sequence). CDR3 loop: CASSYLPTGENSPLHF. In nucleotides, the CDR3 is TGTGCCAGCAGCTATCTACCGACGGGGGAGAATTCACCCCTCCACTTT.

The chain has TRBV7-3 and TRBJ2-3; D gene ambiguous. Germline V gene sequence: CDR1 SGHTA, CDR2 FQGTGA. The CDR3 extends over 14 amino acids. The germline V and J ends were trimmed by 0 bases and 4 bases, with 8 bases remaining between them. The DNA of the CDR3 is TGTGCCAGCAGCTTAACGCTTGAGCCAGATACGCAGTATTTT. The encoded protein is CASSLTLEPDTQYF.

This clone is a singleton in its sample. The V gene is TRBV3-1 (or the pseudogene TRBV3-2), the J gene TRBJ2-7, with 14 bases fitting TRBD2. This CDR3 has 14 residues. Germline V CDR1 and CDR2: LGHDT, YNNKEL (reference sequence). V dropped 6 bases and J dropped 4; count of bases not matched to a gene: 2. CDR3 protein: CASSRTSGGYEQYF. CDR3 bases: TGTGCCAGCAGTCGGACTAGCGGGGGGTACGAGCAGTACTTC.

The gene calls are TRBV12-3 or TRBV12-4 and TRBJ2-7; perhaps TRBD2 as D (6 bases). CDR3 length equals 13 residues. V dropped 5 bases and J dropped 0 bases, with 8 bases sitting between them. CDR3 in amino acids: CASSTGVSYEQYF. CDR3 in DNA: TGTGCCAGCAGTACGGGGGTCTCCTACGAGCAGTACTTC.

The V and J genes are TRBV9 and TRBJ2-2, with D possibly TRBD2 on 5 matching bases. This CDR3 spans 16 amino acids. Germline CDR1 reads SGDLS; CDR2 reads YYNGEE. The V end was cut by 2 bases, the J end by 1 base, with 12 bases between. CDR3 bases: TGTGCCAGCAGCGTGGAACCGGGGATGAACACCGGGGAGCTGTTTTTT. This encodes CASSVEPGMNTGELFF.

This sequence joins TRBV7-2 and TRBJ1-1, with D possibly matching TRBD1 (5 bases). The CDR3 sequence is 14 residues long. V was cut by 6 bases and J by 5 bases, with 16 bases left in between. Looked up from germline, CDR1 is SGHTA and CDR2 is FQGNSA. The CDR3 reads CASRKAGGGTEAFF. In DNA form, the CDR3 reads TGTGCCAGCAGAAAGGCGGGGGGTGGGACTGAAGCTTTCTTT.

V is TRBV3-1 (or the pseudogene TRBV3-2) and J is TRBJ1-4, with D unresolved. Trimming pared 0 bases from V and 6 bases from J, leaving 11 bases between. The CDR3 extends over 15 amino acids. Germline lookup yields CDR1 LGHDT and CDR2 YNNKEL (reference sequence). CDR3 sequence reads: CASSQDSVGDEKLFF. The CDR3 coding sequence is TGTGCCAGCAGCCAAGATTCGGTCGGGGATGAAAAACTGTTTTTT.

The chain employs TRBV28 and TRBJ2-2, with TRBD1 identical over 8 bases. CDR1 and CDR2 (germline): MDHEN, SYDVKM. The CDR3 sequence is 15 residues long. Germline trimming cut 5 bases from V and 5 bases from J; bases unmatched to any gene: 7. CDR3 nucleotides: TGTGCCAGCAGTGATCAGGGGGCGCATACCGGGGAGCTGTTTTTT. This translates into CASSDQGAHTGELFF.

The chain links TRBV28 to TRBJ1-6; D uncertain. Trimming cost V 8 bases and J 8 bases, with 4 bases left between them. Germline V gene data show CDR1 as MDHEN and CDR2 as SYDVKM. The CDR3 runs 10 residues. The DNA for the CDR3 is TGTGCCAGCCGCCATTCACCCCTCCACTTT. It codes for CASRHSPLHF.

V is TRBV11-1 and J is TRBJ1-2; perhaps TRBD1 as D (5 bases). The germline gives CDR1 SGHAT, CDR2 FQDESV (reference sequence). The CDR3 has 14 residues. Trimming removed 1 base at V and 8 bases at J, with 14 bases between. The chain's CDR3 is CASSLGSGGEGYTF. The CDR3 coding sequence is TGTGCCAGCAGCTTAGGATCGGGGGGAGAAGGCTACACCTTC.

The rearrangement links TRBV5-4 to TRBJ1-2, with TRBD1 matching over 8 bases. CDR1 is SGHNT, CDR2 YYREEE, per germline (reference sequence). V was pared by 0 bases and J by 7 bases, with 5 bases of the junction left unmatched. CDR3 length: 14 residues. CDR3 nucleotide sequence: TGTGCCAGCAGCTTGGTGGACAGGGAGGCTGGCTACACCTTC. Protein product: CASSLVDREAGYTF. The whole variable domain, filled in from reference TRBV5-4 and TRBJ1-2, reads ETGVTQSPTHLIKTRGQQVTLRCSSQSGHNTVSWYQQALGQGPQFIFQYYREEENGRGNFPPRFSGLQFPNYSSELNVNALELDDSALYLCASSLVDREAGYTFGSGTRLTVV.

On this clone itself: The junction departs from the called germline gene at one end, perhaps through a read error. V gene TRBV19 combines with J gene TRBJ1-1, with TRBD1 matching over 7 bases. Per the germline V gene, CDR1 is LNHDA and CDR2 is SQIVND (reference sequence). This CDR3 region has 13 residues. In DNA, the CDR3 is TGCGCCAGTAAACCTCAGGGGGACACTGAAGCTTTCTTT. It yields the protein CASKPQGDTEAFF.

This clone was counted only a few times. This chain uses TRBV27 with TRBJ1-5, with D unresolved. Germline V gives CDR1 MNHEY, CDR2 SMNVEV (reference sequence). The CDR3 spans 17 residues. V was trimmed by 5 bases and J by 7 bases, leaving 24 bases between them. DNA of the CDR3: TGTGCCAGCAGTCCAGAATCTGGACGGCTGAAGCCCCAGCCCCAGCATTTT. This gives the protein CASSPESGRLKPQPQHF.

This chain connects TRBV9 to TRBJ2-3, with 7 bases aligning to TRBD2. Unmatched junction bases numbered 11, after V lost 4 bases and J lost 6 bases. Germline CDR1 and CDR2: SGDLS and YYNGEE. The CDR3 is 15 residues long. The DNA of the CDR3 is TGTGCCAGCAGCTACCAAGGCGGGGGAGGGGATACGCAGTATTTT. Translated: CASSYQGGGGDTQYF.

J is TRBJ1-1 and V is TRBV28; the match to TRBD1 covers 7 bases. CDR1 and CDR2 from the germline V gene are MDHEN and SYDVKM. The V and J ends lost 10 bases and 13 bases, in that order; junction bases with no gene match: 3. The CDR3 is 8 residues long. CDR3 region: CATGGLFF. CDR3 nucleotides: TGTGCCACAGGGGGGCTTTTCTTT.

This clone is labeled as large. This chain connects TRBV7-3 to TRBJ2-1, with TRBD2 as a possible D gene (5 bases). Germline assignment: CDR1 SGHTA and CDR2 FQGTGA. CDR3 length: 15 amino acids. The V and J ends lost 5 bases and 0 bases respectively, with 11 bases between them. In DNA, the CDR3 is TGTGCCAGCAGCGGAGGACTCCACTCCTACAATGAGCAGTTCTTC. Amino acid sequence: CASSGGLHSYNEQFF.

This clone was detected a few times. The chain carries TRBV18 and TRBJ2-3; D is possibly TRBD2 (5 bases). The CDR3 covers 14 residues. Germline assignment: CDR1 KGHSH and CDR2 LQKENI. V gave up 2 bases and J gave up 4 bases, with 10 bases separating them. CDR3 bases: TGTGCCAGCTCACCAGAGCCAGCGGCAGATACGCAGTATTTT. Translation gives CASSPEPAADTQYF.

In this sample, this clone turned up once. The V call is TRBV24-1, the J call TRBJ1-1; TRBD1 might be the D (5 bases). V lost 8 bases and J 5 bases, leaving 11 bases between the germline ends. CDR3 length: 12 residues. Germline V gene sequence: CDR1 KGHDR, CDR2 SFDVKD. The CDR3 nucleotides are TGTGCCACCATGGGCGGGGGGACTGAAGCTTTCTTT. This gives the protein CATMGGGTEAFF.

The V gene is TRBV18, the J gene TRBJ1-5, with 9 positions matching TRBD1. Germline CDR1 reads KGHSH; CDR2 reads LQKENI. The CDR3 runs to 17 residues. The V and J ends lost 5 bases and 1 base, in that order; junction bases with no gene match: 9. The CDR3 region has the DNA TGTGCCAGCTCAACCTCACAGGGGGCAACGAGCAATCAGCCCCAGCATTTT. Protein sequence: CASSTSQGATSNQPQHF.

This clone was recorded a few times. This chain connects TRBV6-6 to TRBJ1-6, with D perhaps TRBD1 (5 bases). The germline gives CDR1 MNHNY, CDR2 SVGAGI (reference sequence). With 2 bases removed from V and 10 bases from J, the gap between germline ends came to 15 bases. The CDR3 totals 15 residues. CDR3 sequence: CASSYVDTRGSPLHF. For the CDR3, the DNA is TGTGCCAGCAGTTACGTGGATACAAGGGGATCACCCCTCCACTTT.

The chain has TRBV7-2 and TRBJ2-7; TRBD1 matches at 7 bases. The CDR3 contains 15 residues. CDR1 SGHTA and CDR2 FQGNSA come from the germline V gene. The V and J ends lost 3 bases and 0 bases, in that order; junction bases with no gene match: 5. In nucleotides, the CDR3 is TGTGCCAGCAGCTTGTCCGGGACAGCCTCCTACGAGCAGTACTTC. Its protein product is CASSLSGTASYEQYF. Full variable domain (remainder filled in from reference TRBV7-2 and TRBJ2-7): GAGVSQSPSNKVTEKGKDVELRCDPISGHTALYWYRQSLGQGLEFLIYFQGNSAPDKSGLPSDRFSAERTGGSVSTLTIQRTQQEDSAVYLCASSLSGTASYEQYFGPGTRLTVT.

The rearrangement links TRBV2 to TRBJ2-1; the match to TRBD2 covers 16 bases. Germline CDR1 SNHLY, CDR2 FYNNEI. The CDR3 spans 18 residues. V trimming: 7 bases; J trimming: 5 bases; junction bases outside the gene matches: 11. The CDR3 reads CASNNIIGTSGGDNEQFF. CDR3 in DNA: TGTGCCAGCAATAATATAATCGGGACTAGCGGGGGGGACAATGAGCAGTTCTTC. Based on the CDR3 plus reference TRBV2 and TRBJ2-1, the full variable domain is EPEVTQTPSHQVTQMGQEVILRCVPISNHLYFYWYRQILGQKVEFLVSFYNNEISEKSEIFDDQFSVERPDGSNFTLKIRSTKLEDSAMYFCASNNIIGTSGGDNEQFFGPGTRLTVL.

In DNA, the CDR3 is TGTGCCAGTAGCGACAGCTCTGGAAACACCATATATTTT. It yields the protein CASSDSSGNTIYF. The V gene is TRBV19, the J gene TRBJ1-3; D possibly corresponds to TRBD1 (5 bases). V was trimmed by 6 bases and J by 0 bases, leaving 6 bases between them. Germline V gene sequence: CDR1 LNHDA, CDR2 SQIVND (reference sequence). This CDR3 has 13 residues.